The present entry profiles one T cell receptor (beta chain) with its context. Original data processing: Researchers report that nucleated cell counts were estimated from reference gene primer amplification. TCRdb keeps only in-frame clones here, not all; method: immunoSEQ multiplex PCR. V, J and clone size reflect that table, while D and trimming were determined from the DNA. Seen here are about 240,000 clones, approximately 90% observed once, and the top ten hold approximately 7.9%. V was cut by 0 bases and J by 4 bases, with 13 bases left in between. The CDR3 loop spans 15 amino acids. The germline V gene has CDR1 SGHDT and CDR2 YYEEEE. These data belong to a study of blood T cell repertoires in COVID-19. On the study more broadly: Donors in the United States, Italy and Spain gave samples during acute or convalescent COVID-19. T cells, B-cell-depleted T cells, or PBMCs provided the cDNA or gDNA that served as material.

Sequences were obtained from peripheral blood. This receptor was taken from a man aged 55 to 70 who had recovered from COVID-19. J is TRBJ1-2 and V is TRBV5-6; the D gene is possibly TRBD1 (5 bases). This chain's CDR3 is CASSLDPTGFYGYTF. CDR3 coding DNA: TGTGCCAGCAGCTTGGACCCTACAGGATTCTATGGCTACACCTTC.